The sequence of this T cell receptor beta chain was determined in a study of blood T cell repertoires in COVID-19. The V and J ends lost 7 bases and 0 bases respectively, with 10 bases between them. Germline CDR1 is SGHTA and CDR2 is FQGNSA. The CDR3 is 14 amino acids. The repertoire was sequenced with immunoSEQ multiplex PCR; TCRdb's copy has only in-frame clones and lacks some. The sample holds hundreds of thousands of clones; about 88% are singletons and the top ten take around 3%. The chain is built from TRBV7-2 and TRBJ1-3; D is uncertain. The sequence was obtained from a woman in her forties or fifties who had recovered from COVID-19. The sequenced sample consisted of PBMCs or T cells enriched from blood (not recorded which). CDR3 loop: CASKNRFSGNTIYF. In DNA form, the CDR3 reads TGTGCCAGCAAAAACAGATTCTCTGGAAACACCATATATTTT.